The 2 T cell receptor beta chains below were found in one sample sequenced in a study of tumor-infiltrating lymphocytes in primary liver carcinoma. It was unsorted whole blood that yielded blood RNA, and germline DNA was also extracted. The researchers produced TCR beta cDNA from roughly 500 ng total RNA with a constant-region primer. A slightly modified ARM-PCR protocol with three nested multiplex PCR rounds produced these TCR beta libraries. PCR rounds one and two used TRBV1-TRBV30 forward primers with a C-beta reverse primer for approximately 11 cycles each. TCRdb fed the multiplex PCR reads into MiXCR, producing one record per CDR3 protein. The sample carries 300,000 to 350,000 distinct CDR3 sequences, roughly 61% recorded once. The material sequenced was peripheral blood. These receptors were collected from a middle-aged man with primary liver carcinoma and hepatitis B virus infection.

This clonotype was seen repeatedly, ten times or more. This rearrangement joins TRBV11-2 to TRBJ2-1; D is uncertain. The CDR3 extends over 12 amino acids. Germline-derived CDR1 and CDR2 are SGHAT and FQNNGV. With 0 bases removed from V and 9 bases from J, the gap between germline ends came to 6 bases. The CDR3 sequence is CASSLDLGEQFF. The DNA for the CDR3 is TGTGCCAGCAGCTTAGATCTGGGTGAGCAGTTCTTC.

Comments on this clonotype: This sequence may be a read error, since a much larger clone differs from it by one base. The chain has TRBV11-2 and TRBJ2-5, with D perhaps matching TRBD2 (5 bases). The CDR3 runs to 15 residues. Per germline, CDR1 SGHAT and CDR2 FQNNGV. The CDR3 DNA reads TGTGCCAGCAGCCAACAGCTCGGCGGGCAAGATACCCAGTACTTC. Residues: CASSQQLGGQDTQYF.